This T cell receptor (beta chain) was identified in a study of PD-1 blockade in mismatch repair-deficient tumors. Study information: Patients had more than ten mismatch repair-deficient cancer types, all previously treated and progressing. Study findings and constraints: Rapid post-treatment expansion, then contraction, generally preceding radiologic response, marked tumor-resident clones.

Only in-frame clones appear in the TCRdb table, and some are missing; sequencing was by immunoSEQ multiplex PCR. The sample has under 50,000 clones; roughly 80% are singletons. This clone occurred a few times. Its antigen is not known. The origin of this receptor is an adult with mismatch repair-deficient cancer. Sequencing was performed on peripheral blood, taken 4 weeks after starting pembrolizumab.

As DNA, the CDR3 is TGTGCCTGGAGTATGGGGTCAAGTGGGAAACTGTTTTTT. Its protein product is CAWSMGSSGKLFF. The chain joins TRBV30 to TRBJ1-4; D unresolved. Trimming removed 2 bases from V and 11 bases from J, with 15 bases in between. Germline lookup yields CDR1 GTSNPN and CDR2 SVGIG (reference sequence). The CDR3 sequence is 13 residues long.